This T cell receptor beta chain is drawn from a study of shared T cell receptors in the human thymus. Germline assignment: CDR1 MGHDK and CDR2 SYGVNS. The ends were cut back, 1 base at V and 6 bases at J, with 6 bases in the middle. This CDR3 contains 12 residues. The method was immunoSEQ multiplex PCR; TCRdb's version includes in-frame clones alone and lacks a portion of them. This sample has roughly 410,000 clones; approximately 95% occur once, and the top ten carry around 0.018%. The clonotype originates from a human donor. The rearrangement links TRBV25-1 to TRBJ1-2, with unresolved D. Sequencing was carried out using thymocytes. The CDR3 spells CASSEWSDGYTF. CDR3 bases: TGTGCCAGCAGTGAATGGTCGGATGGCTACACCTTC.